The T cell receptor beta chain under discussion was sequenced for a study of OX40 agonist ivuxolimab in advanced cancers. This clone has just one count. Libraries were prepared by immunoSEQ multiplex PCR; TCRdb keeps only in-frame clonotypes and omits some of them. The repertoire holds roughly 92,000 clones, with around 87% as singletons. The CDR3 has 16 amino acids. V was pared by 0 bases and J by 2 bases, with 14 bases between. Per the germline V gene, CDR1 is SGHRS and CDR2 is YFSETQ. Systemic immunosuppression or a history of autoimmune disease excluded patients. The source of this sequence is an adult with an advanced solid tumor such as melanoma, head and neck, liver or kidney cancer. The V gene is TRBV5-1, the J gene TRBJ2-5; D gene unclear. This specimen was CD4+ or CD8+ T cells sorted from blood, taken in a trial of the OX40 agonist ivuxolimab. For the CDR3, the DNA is TGCGCCAGCAGCTTGGTAACGGGTAGTGGTCAAGAGACCCAGTACTTC. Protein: CASSLVTGSGQETQYF.